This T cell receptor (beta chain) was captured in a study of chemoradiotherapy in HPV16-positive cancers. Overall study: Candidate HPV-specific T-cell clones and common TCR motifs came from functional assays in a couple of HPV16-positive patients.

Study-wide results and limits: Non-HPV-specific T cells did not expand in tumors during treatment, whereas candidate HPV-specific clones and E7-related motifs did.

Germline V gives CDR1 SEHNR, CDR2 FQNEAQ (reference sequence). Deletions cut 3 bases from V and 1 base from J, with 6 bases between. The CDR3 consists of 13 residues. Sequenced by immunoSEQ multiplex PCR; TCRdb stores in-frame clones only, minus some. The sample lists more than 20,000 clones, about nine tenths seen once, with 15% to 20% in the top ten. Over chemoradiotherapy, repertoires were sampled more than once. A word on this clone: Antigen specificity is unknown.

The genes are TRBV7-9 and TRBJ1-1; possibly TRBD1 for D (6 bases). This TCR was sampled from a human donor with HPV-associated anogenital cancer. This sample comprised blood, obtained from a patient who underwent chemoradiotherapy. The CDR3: CASSLTGNTEAFF. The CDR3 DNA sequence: TGTGCCAGCAGCTTGACAGGGAACACTGAAGCTTTCTTT.